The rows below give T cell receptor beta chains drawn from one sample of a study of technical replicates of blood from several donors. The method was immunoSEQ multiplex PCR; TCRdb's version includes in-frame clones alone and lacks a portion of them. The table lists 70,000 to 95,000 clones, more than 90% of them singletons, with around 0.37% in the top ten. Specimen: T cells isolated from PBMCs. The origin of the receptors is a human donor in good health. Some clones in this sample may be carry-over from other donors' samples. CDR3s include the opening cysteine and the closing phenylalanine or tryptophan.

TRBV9 CASSVGGGRASYNEQFF
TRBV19 CASSREVSNQPQHF
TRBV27 CASSYNREGGYTF
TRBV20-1 CSARFTDTQYF
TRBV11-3 CASSLAPVGRAFF
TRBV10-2 CASSGQDLGGPEKLFF
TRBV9 CASSGFRVENSNQPQHF
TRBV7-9 CASSLVNEQYF
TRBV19 CASSISENTEAFF
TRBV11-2 CASSRAYGTDTQYF
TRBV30 CAWFSSLDRGRRGQYF
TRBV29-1 CSVSREKNYGYTF
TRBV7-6 CASSSRGGTRYGSGANVLTF
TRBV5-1 CASSLVGQGQYEQYF
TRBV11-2 CASSPGTYFYNEQFF
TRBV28 CASSGGPGQGPNQPQHF
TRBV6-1 CASSEGLWTGGNTEAFF
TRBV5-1 CASSLQGAGDGYTF
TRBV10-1 CASSERGIGDEQFF
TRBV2 CASTPLPVRNEQFF
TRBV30 CAWSKDGTSSYEQYF
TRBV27 CASSGWTGTDTQYF
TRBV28 CASSSVNTEAFF
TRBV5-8 CASSGQFHGYTF
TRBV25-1 CASSETGSGRSNEQFF
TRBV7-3 CASSTQGSTEAFF
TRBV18 CASSPATGSGANVLTF
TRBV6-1 CASSDSGASTDTQYF
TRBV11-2 CASSLGQDIDEQYF
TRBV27 CASSYSSTDTQYF
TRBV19 CASLLRAEAFF
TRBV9 CASSVGHRDEQYF
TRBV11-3 CASSPPTTSRHTQYF
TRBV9 CASSPQGAGEQYF
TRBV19 CASSEAYNEQFF
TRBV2 CASNPGQGFEQYF
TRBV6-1 CASSEGTRATNEKLFF